Below, 3 T cell receptor beta chains from the same sample are listed, as sequenced in a study of CD4 T cells in relation to SARS-CoV-2 and coronaviruses. Assay: immunoSEQ multiplex PCR; the TCRdb copy retains only in-frame clones and omits some. This table holds approximately 20,000 clones, 70% to 75% found once. The antigens these receptors bind are not known. Before the COVID-19 pandemic, during about 2011-2019, CD4+ T cells were taken from unexposed donors. CD4+ T cells were isolated from the cells after 10 days of culture. Material for sequencing was CD4+ T cells from PBMCs, cultured in vitro. The source is a human donor in good health.

The CDR3 nucleotides are TGTGCCAGCAGCGCCGGACATCTCAACTATGGCTACACCTTC. This gives the protein CASSAGHLNYGYTF. V is TRBV9 and J is TRBJ1-2; perhaps TRBD1 as D (5 bases). The CDR3 is 14 residues long. From germline, CDR1 is SGDLS and CDR2 YYNGEE. V was pared by 3 bases and J by 2 bases, with 11 bases between.

This chain links TRBV28 with TRBJ2-3; D gene uncertain. Germline values: CDR1 MDHEN, CDR2 SYDVKM. The CDR3 loop spans 15 amino acids. Deletions cut 6 bases from V and 6 bases from J, with 19 bases between. The CDR3 nucleotides are TGTGCCAGCAGCCCTGCCGGTGTTTCGGTGGATACGCAGTATTTT. Protein sequence: CASSPAGVSVDTQYF. Variable domain in full (rest from reference TRBV28 and TRBJ2-3): DVKVTQSSRYLVKRTGEKVFLECVQDMDHENMFWYRQDPGLGLRLIYFSYDVKMKEKGDIPEGYSVSREKKERFSLILESASTNQTSMYLCASSPAGVSVDTQYFGPGTRLTVL.

This chain links TRBV19 with TRBJ1-2; D remains ambiguous. The CDR3 totals 15 residues. The ends were cut back, 1 base at V and 2 bases at J, with 11 bases in the middle. Looked up from germline, CDR1 is LNHDA and CDR2 is SQIVND (reference sequence). CDR3 nucleotides: TGTGCCAGTAGTATAGCACAAGGGTTGAACTATGGCTACACCTTC. Residues: CASSIAQGLNYGYTF.